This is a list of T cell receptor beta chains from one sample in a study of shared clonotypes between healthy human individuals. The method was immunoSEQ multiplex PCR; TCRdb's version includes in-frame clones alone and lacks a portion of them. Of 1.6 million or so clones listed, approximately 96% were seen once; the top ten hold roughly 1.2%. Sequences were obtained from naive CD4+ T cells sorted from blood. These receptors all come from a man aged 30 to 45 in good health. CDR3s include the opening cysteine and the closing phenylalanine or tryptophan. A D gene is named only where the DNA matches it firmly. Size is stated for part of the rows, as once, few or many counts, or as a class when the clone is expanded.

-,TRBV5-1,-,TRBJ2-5,CASSSSFRGGETQYF,TGCGCCAGCAGCTCGTCCTTTAGGGGGGGAGAGACCCAGTACTTC
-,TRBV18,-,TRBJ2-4,CASSPPDSKNIQYF,TGTGCCAGCTCACCACCCGACAGCAAAAACATTCAGTACTTC
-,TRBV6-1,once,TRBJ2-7,CASSEVRDEQYF,TGTGCCAGCAGTGAAGTGCGGGACGAGCAGTACTTC
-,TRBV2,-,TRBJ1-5,CASNLDEYSNQPQHF,TGTGCCAGCAACCTGGACGAGTATAGCAATCAGCCCCAGCATTTT
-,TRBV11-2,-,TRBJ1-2,CASSLGLDGYTF,TGTGCCAGCAGCTTAGGGCTTGATGGCTACACCTTC
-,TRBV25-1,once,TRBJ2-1,CASSERTLGDNEQFF,TGTGCCAGCAGTGAACGTACTCTTGGGGACAATGAGCAGTTCTTC
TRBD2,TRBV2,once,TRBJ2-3,CASSAGTSGTDTQYF,TGTGCCAGCAGTGCCGGGACTAGCGGTACAGATACGCAGTATTTT
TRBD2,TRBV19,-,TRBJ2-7,CASSISGLAATYEQYF,TGTGCCAGTAGTATATCCGGACTAGCGGCTACCTACGAGCAGTACTTC
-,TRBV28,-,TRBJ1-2,CASSSRTLFF,TGTGCCAGCAGTTCGAGGACACTATTCTTC
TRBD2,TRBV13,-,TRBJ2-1,CASSFPRPTGLASGYNEQFF,TGTGCCAGCAGCTTTCCACGGCCCACTGGCTTGGCTAGCGGGTACAATGAGCAGTTCTTC
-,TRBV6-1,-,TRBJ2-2,CASSLPRAGELFF,TGTGCCAGCAGTTTGCCGAGGGCCGGGGAGCTGTTTTTT
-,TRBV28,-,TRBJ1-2,CASSLAQLGAFYGYTF,TGTGCCAGCAGTTTAGCCCAGTTGGGGGCGTTCTATGGCTACACCTTC
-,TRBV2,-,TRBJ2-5,CASSVHVSRPGTQETQYF,TGTGCCAGCAGTGTACATGTGTCCCGTCCAGGTACTCAAGAGACCCAGTACTTC
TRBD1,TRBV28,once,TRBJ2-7,CASSRSRTGMNEQYF,TGTGCCAGCAGTCGGAGCCGGACAGGTATGAACGAGCAGTACTTC
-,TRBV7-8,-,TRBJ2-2,CASSLGTYGELFF,TGTGCCAGCAGCTTAGGGACGTACGGGGAGCTGTTTTTT
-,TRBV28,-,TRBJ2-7,CASSLPWGPRVQQYF,TGTGCCAGCAGTCTCCCGTGGGGACCTAGGGTTCAGCAGTACTTC
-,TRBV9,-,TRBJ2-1,CASSETGNNEQFF,TGTGCCAGCAGCGAGACAGGAAACAATGAGCAGTTCTTC
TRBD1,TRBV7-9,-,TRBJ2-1,CASQKSSGQYNEQFF,TGTGCCAGCCAGAAATCCTCGGGACAGTACAATGAGCAGTTCTTC
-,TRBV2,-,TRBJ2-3,CASRGGFSTDTQYF,TGTGCCAGCAGGGGCGGCTTTAGCACAGATACGCAGTATTTT
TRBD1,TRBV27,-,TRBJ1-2,CASSYRGRPGYTF,TGTGCCAGCAGTTACAGGGGGCGCCCTGGCTACACCTTC
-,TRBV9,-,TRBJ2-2,CASTPHGLPNTGELFF,TGTGCCAGCACCCCCCACGGACTACCGAACACCGGGGAGCTGTTTTTT